The entry below gives a single T cell receptor (beta chain) sequence along with its context. Its antigen remains unknown. TCRdb passed the RT-PCR reads through MiXCR, listing each CDR3 protein once. The sample yields fewer than 550,000 distinct CDR3 sequences, about 25% seen once. This sample was taken from a study of response to subunit inactivated influenza vaccine. Study findings and constraints: The authors offered the suggestion that each seasonal influenza vaccination recruits few new T cells.

CDR3 length: 16 amino acids. Germline V gene lookup returns CDR1 MNHNS and CDR2 SASEGT. Trimming cost V 2 bases and J 9 bases, with 23 bases left between them. The source is a man aged 50-60 years who received an inactivated influenza vaccine. The starting material was CD4+ T cells sorted from PBMCs, obtained approximately 5 days after vaccination. This chain uses TRBV6-1 with TRBJ2-7, with D possibly TRBD1 on 6 matching bases. CDR3 sequence reads: CASSEIFTGRSSGQYF. The CDR3 DNA sequence: TGTGCCAGCAGTGAAATTTTTACAGGGCGGTCCTCCGGGCAGTACTTC.